One T cell receptor beta chain is described in this entry. No antigen is known for it. The germline gene is not matched at one end of the junction; a read error may be the cause. TCR cDNA was synthesized by 5'RACE template switching, which introduced a universal primer site and unique molecular identifiers. Priming for cDNA synthesis came from both the TCR alpha and TCR beta constant segments. Library amplification involved two PCR steps, and the second step added sample barcodes and sequencing adapters. Sequencing of libraries was performed on Illumina HiSeq 2500 (2x100 bp) or NovaSeq (2x150 bp). In the authors' own workflow: MIGEC was used to demultiplex reads and collapse the reads into UMI consensus sequences, and MiXCR was used for V(D)J alignment. Vaccine-responding clonotypes were defined with edgeR using replicate PBMC samples, requiring FDR below 0.01 and a log2 fold change above 5 up to day 15. CD4 or CD8 identity was assigned to each bulk clonotype according to whether the clonotype was present at higher abundance in the sequenced CD4 repertoire or the sequenced CD8 repertoire. TCRdb cleaned the public reads at Q25 with fastp, built clones with MiXCR and kept in-frame beta chains. Rows with a matching CDR3 protein are joined into one entry that keeps the most common DNA and genes. TCRdb, not the authors, supplied the V and J calls. Across this sample there are fewer than 450,000 distinct CDR3 sequences, with 11% seen only once. Of the sample, roughly 18% is held by the ten largest clones.

The data were obtained in a study of T cells after yellow fever vaccination (dated by TCRdb to about 2019). In the study overall: Libraries from fractions with low cell numbers were prepared with the SMART-Seq v4 Ultra Low Input RNA kit. Bulk TCR alpha and beta repertoires were sequenced longitudinally to track T-cell clones before and after primary and booster YFV17D yellow fever vaccination. Two healthy male donors, one aged 18 to 30 and one aged 30 to 40 years, were included in the cohort. Bulk PBMC replicates and cell subsets were isolated from blood drawn at multiple timepoints before and after both primary and secondary immunization. Points the paper makes about the study in general: Because abundant contaminating clonotypes from the bulk population could be contained in FACS-sorted repertoires, computational filtering was required. The study included only two donors, which limits how far the findings can be generalized. The secondary T-cell response was weaker than the primary response but faster, peaking on day 5 instead of day 15. A small share of clonotypes occurred in both CD4 and CD8 compartments, likely arising from convergent recombination. Most clones expanded after primary vaccination were re-detected after the booster (almost 98% of CD4 and around 88% of CD8), suggesting broad memory maintenance.

Interpreted using the paper, the treatment or condition label stands for: live attenuated yellow fever vaccine strain. At each blood-draw timepoint, two biological replicates of bulk PBMCs were obtained. PBMCs were isolated from peripheral blood using a standard Ficoll-Paque protocol. TriZol was used to extract RNA from bulk PBMCs, CD4 and CD8 fractions, and dextramer-positive and dextramer-negative fractions. The CDR1 and CDR2 encoded by the germline V gene are MDHEN and SYDVKM. The CDR3 contains 10 residues, cysteine and phenylalanine counted. CDR3 DNA is the only sequence kept; it has 30 bases, read in frame from the first base.

The chain is made from TRBV28 and TRBJ1-6; confidence is insufficient to name the D gene. The specimen was PBMCs, collected on the day of the first yellow fever vaccination. The receptor was derived from a man between 18 and 29 years old who received the YFV17D yellow fever vaccine. The CDR3 amino acid sequence is: CASRKHRWDF. In nucleotides, the sequence is TGTGCCAGCAGGAAGCACCGTTGGGACTTT.